The source of this T cell receptor beta chain is a study of CD8+CD57+ T cells in acquired aplastic anemia. Study context: On average, sorted CD4+ and CD8+ cells gave 2.5 to 4 ug of DNA. There were 11 million or so reads, on average, for CD4+ cells from healthy donors.

On this clonotype: Its antigen is not known.

CDR3 length: 14 residues. Per germline, CDR1 SQVTM and CDR2 ANQGSEA. Study findings and constraints: There were around 28 CD8+ CDR3 sequences that occurred in both patients and controls.

Genomic DNA served as template for TCR beta VDJ and CDR3 profiling. TCRdb processed the reads anew with MiXCR; each CDR3 protein has one entry. The data hold 200,000 to 250,000 distinct CDR3 sequences, with approximately 35% observed a single time. Material for sequencing was sorted CD4+, CD8+, or CD8+CD57+ T cells (not recorded which) from PBMCs. The receptor was derived from a human donor in good health, serving as a control. The chain couples TRBV29-1 to TRBJ2-5; 7 bases are a match to TRBD2. The CDR3 protein is CTLTQGREGQPQYF. The CDR3 DNA follows: TGCACTCTCACCCAGGGCAGGGAGGGCCAGCCCCAGTACTTC.